What follows are 6 T cell receptor beta chains derived from one specimen sequenced in a study of CD8 T cells in Susac syndrome (dated by TCRdb to about 2019). The library was made by the immunoSEQ multiplex PCR assay. RNA was extracted using the RNeasy kit, and roughly 0.5 to 1 microgram was reverse transcribed with random hexamers. Using fastp at Q25 and MiXCR, TCRdb reprocessed the public reads and kept productive beta chains. Identical CDR3 protein sequences are pooled into one entry, listed with their most common genes and DNA. This sample has 400,000 or so distinct CDR3 sequences in its table, and 75% to 90% of those were observed once. The top ten constitute more than 0.09% of the sample. The sequenced sample was CD8+ T cells from PBMCs. The receptors come from a human donor with multiple sclerosis.

This rearrangement joins TRBV11-2 to TRBJ1-1; possible D gene TRBD1, 5 bases. Germline V gene lookup returns CDR1 SGHAT and CDR2 FQNNGV. The ends were cut back, 1 base at V and 11 bases at J, with 11 bases in the middle. The CDR3 contains 12 residues. CDR3 nucleotide sequence: TGTGCCAGCAGCTTAGTGAGACAGCGGGCTTTCTTT. This sequence encodes CASSLVRQRAFF.

The chain is built from TRBV28 and TRBJ2-5, with 12 bases identical to TRBD2. The CDR3 runs to 14 residues. V gave up 6 bases and J gave up 4 bases; unmatched junction bases: 3. CDR1 and CDR2 from the germline V gene are MDHEN and SYDVKM. CDR3 sequence reads: CASSQTSGRETQYF. CDR3 bases: TGTGCCAGCAGCCAGACTAGCGGGAGAGAGACCCAGTACTTC.

The J gene is TRBJ1-1, the V gene TRBV6-1; tentatively, D is TRBD1 (5 bases). V lost 2 bases, J lost 4 bases, and 11 bases lay in between. The CDR3 has 14 amino acids. Germline lookup yields CDR1 MNHNS and CDR2 SASEGT. The CDR3 DNA is TGTGCCAGCAGTGAATGGGGGATAAGCACTGAAGCTTTCTTT. This sequence encodes CASSEWGISTEAFF.

The chain couples TRBV20-1 to TRBJ1-5; TRBD1 matches at 7 bases. Germline V gives CDR1 DFQATT, CDR2 SNEGSKA (reference sequence). The length of the CDR3 is 15 residues. Trimming at V came to 4 bases and at J to 7 bases, leaving 13 bases not matched to a gene. As DNA, the CDR3 is TGCAGTGCTAAAGTTCACAGGGGAACGGGGCAGCCCCAGCATTTT. As protein: CSAKVHRGTGQPQHF.

V is TRBV5-6 and J is TRBJ2-7, with D tentatively TRBD1 (5 bases). The V gene's germline CDR1 is SGHDT and CDR2 YYEEEE. V was trimmed by 0 bases and J by 6 bases, leaving 10 bases between them. The length of the CDR3 is 13 residues. The CDR3 DNA is TGTGCCAGCAGCTTGGCAGGGCTCGGCGAGCAGTACTTC. It encodes CASSLAGLGEQYF.

The J gene is TRBJ2-1, the V gene TRBV4-1; D may be TRBD2 (6 bases). Germline values: CDR1 MGHRA, CDR2 YSYEKL. Deletions cut 3 bases from V and 7 bases from J, with 19 bases between. The CDR3 is made up of 16 amino acids. The CDR3 loop reads CASSQLMAGIENEQFF. CDR3 coding DNA: TGCGCCAGCAGCCAGCTCATGGCGGGGATAGAGAATGAGCAGTTCTTC.